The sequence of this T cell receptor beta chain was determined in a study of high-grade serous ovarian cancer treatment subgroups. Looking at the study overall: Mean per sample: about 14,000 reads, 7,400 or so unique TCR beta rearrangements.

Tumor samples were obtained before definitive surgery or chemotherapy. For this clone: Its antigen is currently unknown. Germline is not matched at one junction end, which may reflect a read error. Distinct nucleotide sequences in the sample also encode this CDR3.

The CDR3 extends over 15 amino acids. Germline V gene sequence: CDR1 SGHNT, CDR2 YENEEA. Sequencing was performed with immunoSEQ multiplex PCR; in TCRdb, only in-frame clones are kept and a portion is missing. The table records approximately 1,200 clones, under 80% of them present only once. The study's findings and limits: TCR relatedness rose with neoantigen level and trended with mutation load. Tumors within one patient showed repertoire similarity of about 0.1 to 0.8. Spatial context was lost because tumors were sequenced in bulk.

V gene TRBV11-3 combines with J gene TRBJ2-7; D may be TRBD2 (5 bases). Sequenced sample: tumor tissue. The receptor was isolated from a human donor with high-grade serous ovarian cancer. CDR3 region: CASSLDVGVGYEQYF. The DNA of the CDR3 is TGCGCCAGCAGCTTAGATGTCGGGGTGGGGTACGAGCAGTACTTC.